The 13 T cell receptor beta chains given below trace back to one sample, sequenced in a study of cytomegalovirus exposure and HLA in healthy donors. PCR involved 60 Vbeta and 13 Jbeta primers. The table came from immunoSEQ multiplex PCR; TCRdb's copy has only in-frame clones and leaves some out. The table includes fewer than 80,000 clones, around 74% detected once. Sequencing was performed on PBMCs. These receptors all stem from a woman aged 55-70 years in good health and CMV-seropositive.

The V and J genes are TRBV5-6 and TRBJ2-1; D is perhaps TRBD2 (5 bases). V was clipped by 0 bases and J by 3 bases, with 10 bases between them. This CDR3 contains 15 residues. Germline lookup yields CDR1 SGHDT and CDR2 YYEEEE. CDR3 amino acids: CASSLGGSGYNEQFF. CDR3 sequence (DNA): TGTGCCAGCAGCTTGGGAGGGAGTGGCTACAATGAGCAGTTCTTC.

This clone was seen a few times. V and J are TRBV5-4 and TRBJ1-1; D may be TRBD1 (5 bases). V was trimmed by 0 bases and J by 5 bases, leaving 11 bases between them. Germline lookup yields CDR1 SGHNT and CDR2 YYREEE (reference sequence). The CDR3 has 14 amino acids. In nucleotides, the CDR3 is TGTGCCAGCAGCTTGGAGGGGTATCGGACTGAAGCTTTCTTT. This translates into CASSLEGYRTEAFF.

The chain employs TRBV6-1 and TRBJ2-7, with 7 nucleotides matching TRBD1. Germline loops: CDR1 MNHNS, CDR2 SASEGT. With V trimmed by 4 bases and J by 0 bases, 3 bases remained unmatched. CDR3 length: 14 residues. The CDR3: CASSVRDSSYEQYF. The CDR3 DNA follows: TGTGCCAGCAGTGTAAGGGACAGCTCCTACGAGCAGTACTTC.

The chain combines TRBV2 with TRBJ2-1; TRBD2 matches 8 bases. With V trimmed by 3 bases and J by 3 bases, 7 bases remained unmatched. The germline V gene encodes CDR1 SNHLY and CDR2 FYNNEI. This CDR3 has 16 amino acids. The CDR3 protein is CASSDGLATVYNEQFF. In DNA, the CDR3 is TGTGCCAGCAGTGATGGACTAGCAACCGTCTACAATGAGCAGTTCTTC.

The chain carries TRBV9 and TRBJ1-4, with 7 positions matching TRBD1. Germline V gene sequence: CDR1 SGDLS, CDR2 YYNGEE. V lost 0 bases to trimming and J lost 7 bases; unmatched junction nucleotides: 6. The CDR3 spans 15 residues. CDR3 residues: CASSVEAGGREKLFF. Written as DNA, the CDR3 is TGTGCCAGCAGCGTAGAGGCAGGGGGTCGTGAAAAACTGTTTTTT.

This rearrangement joins TRBV27 to TRBJ1-1; 8 nucleotides line up with TRBD1. Trimming cost V 5 bases and J 5 bases; bases outside gene matches: 10. Looked up from germline, CDR1 is MNHEY and CDR2 is SMNVEV (reference sequence). This CDR3 has 15 residues. Written as DNA, the CDR3 is TGTGCCAGCAGTCCCTCGAGGACAGGGAAGACTGAAGCTTTCTTT. It yields the protein CASSPSRTGKTEAFF.

This clone was counted a few times. The J gene is TRBJ2-7, the V gene TRBV7-9; D is possibly TRBD2 (6 bases). The V and J ends lost 5 bases and 4 bases respectively, with 18 bases between them. CDR3 length: 15 residues. The V gene's germline CDR1 is SEHNR and CDR2 FQNEAQ (reference sequence). The CDR3 here is CASSELDYPSYEQYF. CDR3 sequence (DNA): TGTGCCAGCAGCGAACTGGACTACCCCTCGTACGAGCAGTACTTC.

The gene calls are TRBV6-1 and TRBJ2-3, with unresolved D. CDR1 is MNHNS, CDR2 SASEGT, per germline. V was cut by 9 bases and J by 3 bases, with 7 bases left in between. The length of the CDR3 is 11 residues. The CDR3 bases are TGTGCCAGTGGGCCTACAGATACGCAGTATTTT. It is translated as CASGPTDTQYF.

This clone was seen only a few times. The chain couples TRBV30 to TRBJ1-1, with TRBD1 identical over 7 bases. V was clipped by 4 bases and J by 0 bases; unmatched bases: 8. Germline V gene data show CDR1 as GTSNPN and CDR2 as SVGIG (reference sequence). The CDR3 extends over 15 amino acids. The CDR3 DNA reads TGTGCCTGGACTAAGAAGACAGGGTTGAACACTGAAGCTTTCTTT. It yields the protein CAWTKKTGLNTEAFF.

This clone showed up just once. V is TRBV11-2 and J is TRBJ2-7; 13 bases are a match to TRBD2. The length of the CDR3 is 15 residues. Germline V lookup: CDR1 SGHAT, CDR2 FQNNGV. The ends lost 5 bases at V and 4 bases at J; junction bases unmatched: 5. As DNA, the CDR3 is TGTGCCAGCAGCCCGGGACTAGCGGGGATATACGAGCAGTACTTC. It is translated as CASSPGLAGIYEQYF.

The chain combines TRBV15 with TRBJ2-5, with D perhaps TRBD1 (6 bases). V was cut by 4 bases and J by 7 bases, with 16 bases left in between. Germline CDR1 is LNHNV and CDR2 is YYDKDF (reference sequence). The CDR3 consists of 14 residues. CDR3 DNA: TGTGCCACCAGCACGGACCGAAAAGGGGGGACCCAGTACTTC. The encoded protein is CATSTDRKGGTQYF.

The chain employs TRBV30 and TRBJ1-2; D is ambiguous. Germline CDR1 and CDR2: GTSNPN and SVGIG (reference sequence). V lost 3 bases to trimming and J lost 2 bases, with 7 bases between them. The CDR3 contains 12 residues. CDR3 coding DNA: TGTGCCTGGAGCGGGATAAACTATGGCTACACCTTC. Its protein is CAWSGINYGYTF.

The chain couples TRBV11-2 to TRBJ2-1; D is perhaps TRBD2 (5 bases). V was shortened by 7 bases and J by 7 bases, with 17 bases between the two germline ends. CDR1 and CDR2 from the germline V gene are SGHAT and FQNNGV. The CDR3 covers 14 residues. CDR3 in DNA: TGTGCCAGCACATCACGGGATATCTGGAATGAGCAGTTCTTC. This sequence encodes CASTSRDIWNEQFF.